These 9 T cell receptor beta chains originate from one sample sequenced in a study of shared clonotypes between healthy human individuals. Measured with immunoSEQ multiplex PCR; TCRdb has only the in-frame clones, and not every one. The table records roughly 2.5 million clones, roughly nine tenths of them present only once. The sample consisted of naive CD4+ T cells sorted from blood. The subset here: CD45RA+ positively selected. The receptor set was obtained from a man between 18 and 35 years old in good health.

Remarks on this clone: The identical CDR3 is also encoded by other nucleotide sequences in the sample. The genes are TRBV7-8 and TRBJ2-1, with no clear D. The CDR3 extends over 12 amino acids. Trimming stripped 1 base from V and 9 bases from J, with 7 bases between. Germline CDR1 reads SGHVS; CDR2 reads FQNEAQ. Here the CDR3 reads CASSLVGGEQFF. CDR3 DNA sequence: TGTGCCAGCAGCTTAGTGGGCGGTGAGCAGTTCTTC.

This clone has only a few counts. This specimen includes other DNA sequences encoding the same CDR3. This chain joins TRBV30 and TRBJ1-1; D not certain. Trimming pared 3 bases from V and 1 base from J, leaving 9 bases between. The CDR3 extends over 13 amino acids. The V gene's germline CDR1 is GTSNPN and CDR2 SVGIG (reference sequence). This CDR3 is CAWSREGNTEAFF. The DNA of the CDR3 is TGTGCCTGGAGCCGAGAGGGGAACACTGAAGCTTTCTTT. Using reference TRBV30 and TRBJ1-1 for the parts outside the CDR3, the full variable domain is SQTIHQWPATLVQPVGSPLSLECTVEGTSNPNLYWYRQAAGRGLQLLFYSVGIGQISSEVPQNLSASRPQDRQFILSSKKLLLSDSGFYLCAWSREGNTEAFFGQGTRLTVV.

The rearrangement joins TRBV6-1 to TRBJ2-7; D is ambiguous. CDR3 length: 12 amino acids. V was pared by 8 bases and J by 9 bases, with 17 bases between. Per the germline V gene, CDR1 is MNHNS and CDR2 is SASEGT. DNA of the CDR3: TGTGCCAGCGCGGCAGTCCTACGTGGGCAGTACTTC. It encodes CASAAVLRGQYF.

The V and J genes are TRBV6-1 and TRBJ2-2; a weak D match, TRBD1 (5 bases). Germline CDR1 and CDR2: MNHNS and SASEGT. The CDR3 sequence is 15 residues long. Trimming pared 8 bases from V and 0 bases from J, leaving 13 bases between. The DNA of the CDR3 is TGTGCCAGCGCCAGGGTCGGCACGAACACCGGGGAGCTGTTTTTT. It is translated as CASARVGTNTGELFF.

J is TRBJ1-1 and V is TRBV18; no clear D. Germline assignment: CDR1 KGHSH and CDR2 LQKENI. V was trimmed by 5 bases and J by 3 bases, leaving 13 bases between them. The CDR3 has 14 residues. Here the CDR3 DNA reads TGTGCCAGCTCATACGATAGAAGGGACACTGAAGCTTTCTTT. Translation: CASSYDRRDTEAFF.

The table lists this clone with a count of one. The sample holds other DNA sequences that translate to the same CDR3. The CDR3 DNA follows: TGCGCCAGCAGCCAAGACCTACTAGCGGGGGCCTCCTACGAGCAGTACTTC. Translation gives CASSQDLLAGASYEQYF. J is TRBJ2-7 and V is TRBV4-1; 11 bases match TRBD2. CDR3 length: 17 amino acids. J gave up 0 bases and V 0 bases, and 4 bases lay outside the gene matches. CDR1 and CDR2 (germline): MGHRA, YSYEKL.

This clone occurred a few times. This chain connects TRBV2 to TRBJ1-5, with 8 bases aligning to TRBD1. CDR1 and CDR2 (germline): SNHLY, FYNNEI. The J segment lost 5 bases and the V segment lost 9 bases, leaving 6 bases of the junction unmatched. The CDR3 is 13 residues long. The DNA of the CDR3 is TGTGCCAGTTCTGACAGGGGACATCAGCCCCAGCATTTT. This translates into CASSDRGHQPQHF. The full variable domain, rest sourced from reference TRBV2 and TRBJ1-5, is EPEVTQTPSHQVTQMGQEVILRCVPISNHLYFYWYRQILGQKVEFLVSFYNNEISEKSEIFDDQFSVERPDGSNFTLKIRSTKLEDSAMYFCASSDRGHQPQHFGDGTRLSIL.

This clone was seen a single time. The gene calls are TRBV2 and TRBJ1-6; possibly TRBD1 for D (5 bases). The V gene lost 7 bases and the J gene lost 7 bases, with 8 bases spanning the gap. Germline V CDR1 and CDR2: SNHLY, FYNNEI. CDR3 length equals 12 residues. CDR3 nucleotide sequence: TGTGCCAGCAAAACAGGAAATTCACCCCTCCACTTT. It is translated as CASKTGNSPLHF.

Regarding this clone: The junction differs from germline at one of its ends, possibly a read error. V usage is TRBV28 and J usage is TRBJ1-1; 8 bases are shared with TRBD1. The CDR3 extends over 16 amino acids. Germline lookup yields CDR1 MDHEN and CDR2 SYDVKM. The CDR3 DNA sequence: TGTGCCAGCAGCTTTCTCGGGACAGGATCTAACAATGAAGCTTTCTTT. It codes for CASSFLGTGSNNEAFF. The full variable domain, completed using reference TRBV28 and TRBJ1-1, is DVKVTQSSRYLVKRTGEKVFLECVQDMDHENMFWYRQDPGLGLRLIYFSYDVKMKEKGDIPEGYSVSREKKERFSLILESASTNQTSMYLCASSFLGTGSNNEAFFGQGTRLTVV.